The following is a TCR beta chain sequence with its context. V gave up 4 bases and J gave up 7 bases, with 9 bases separating them. CDR3 length equals 12 residues. This entry belongs to a study of blood T cells in healthy people across ages. A second PCR of roughly 7 to 11 cycles used a sample-barcoded 5' primer and a J-beta primer mix. TCRdb re-analysed the 5' RACE reads in MiXCR, keeping a single row per CDR3 protein. The data show about 830,000 distinct CDR3 sequences, with less than 80% seen just once and 25% to 35% held by the top ten. The source is a man aged 25-45 years in good health. Sequences were obtained from blood. The genes are TRBV12-3 or TRBV12-4 and TRBJ2-3; D is undetermined. The CDR3 here is CASSSITYTQYF. The DNA for the CDR3 is TGTGCCAGCAGTTCGATTACATATACGCAGTATTTT.